This T cell receptor beta chain was observed in a study of T cell responses to AZD1222 COVID-19 vaccine. Study as a whole: Analysis merged second doses at about 4 or about 12 weeks. Findings and limits, study-wide: Clonal diversity may have been underestimated in mostly white British donors.

The CDR3 has 14 residues. Per the germline V gene, CDR1 is SGHDT and CDR2 is YYEEEE. The V end was cut by 2 bases, the J end by 2 bases, with 9 bases between. Of note for this clone: The antigen is unknown.

Data came from immunoSEQ multiplex PCR; TCRdb stores just in-frame clones and leaves some out. The data contain 150,000 or so clones, approximately 90% of them singletons. The input for sequencing was peripheral blood, taken on day 0 of AZD1222 vaccination. The sequence was obtained from an adult in good health. The J gene is TRBJ2-3, the V gene TRBV5-6; D is uncertain. The CDR3 loop reads CASSFRASTDTQYF. CDR3 coding DNA: TGTGCCAGCAGCTTTAGGGCTTCCACAGATACGCAGTATTTT.